This T cell receptor (beta chain) was identified during a study of early T cells in non-severe SARS-CoV-2 infection. Overall study: Investigators sequenced bulk RNA drawn from unsorted whole blood, and chains remained unpaired.

Individual cDNA molecules carried attached unique molecular identifiers. Each CDR3 protein is one row after TCRdb ran MiXCR on the 5' RACE reads. Altogether approximately 110,000 distinct CDR3 sequences are present, around 14% being singletons, with the ten largest covering roughly 22%. V gave up 7 bases and J gave up 5 bases, with 20 bases separating them. CDR3 length equals 15 residues. Germline assignment: CDR1 SQVTM and CDR2 ANQGSEA. This clonotype was observed at least ten times. This sequence originates from an adult who was a healthcare worker with PCR-confirmed SARS-CoV-2 infection or an uninfected control (not recorded which). Sample: whole blood. The chain uses TRBV29-1 and TRBJ2-2; tentative D call: TRBD1 (6 bases). CDR3 bases: TGCAGCGCCAGGAAGCCGGGACAACGGACCGGGGAGCTGTTTTTT. Protein product: CSARKPGQRTGELFF.